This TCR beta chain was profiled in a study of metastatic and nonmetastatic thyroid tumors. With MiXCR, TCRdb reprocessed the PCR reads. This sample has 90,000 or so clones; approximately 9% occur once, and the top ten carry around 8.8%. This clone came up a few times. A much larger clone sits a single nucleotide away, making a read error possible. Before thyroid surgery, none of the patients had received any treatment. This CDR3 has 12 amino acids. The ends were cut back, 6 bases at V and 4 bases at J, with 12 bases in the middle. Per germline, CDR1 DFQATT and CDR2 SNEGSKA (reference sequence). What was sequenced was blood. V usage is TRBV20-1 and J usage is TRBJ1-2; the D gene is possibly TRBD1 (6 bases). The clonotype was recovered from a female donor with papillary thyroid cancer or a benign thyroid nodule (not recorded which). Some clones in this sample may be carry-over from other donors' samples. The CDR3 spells CSATGGSYGYTF. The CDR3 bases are TGCAGTGCGACCGGGGGCAGCTATGGCTACACCTTC.